The entry below describes one TCR beta chain. Its antigen is unknown. There are no base qualities to consult, and no much larger clone falls within one base. This specimen belongs to a study of blood T cell repertoires in COVID-19 (TCRdb year 2020). For the study in its entirety: The collaborator samples originated in the United States, Italy and Spain and spanned the acute and convalescent phases of COVID-19. The prospective study material was composed of cDNA or gDNA derived from T cells, B-cell-depleted T cells, or PBMCs. The dataset comprised deeply sampled blood TCRbeta repertoires from subjects exposed to, actively infected with, or recovered from COVID-19. A freely available public database, intended as a resource for researchers studying the immune response to SARS-CoV-2, is where the repertoires were released. Samples came from the ongoing ImmuneRACE study (first 160 participants) plus 1,254 subjects from 6 global collaborators. Sample metadata almost always included a de-identified subject ID, COVID-19 status, age in years and sex. Where available, HLA class I and class II types were obtained from metadata supplied by the sample provider rather than from assay-based typing. What the work shows at the level of the full study, not this receptor alone: The quantity of clinical and demographic metadata differed by source and by participant and was supplied without curation.

In the prospective study, participants were about 18 to 95 years old, resided in about two dozen geographic areas of the United States, and were enrolled through a virtual design. To assign participants to cohorts, the prospective study relied on clinical history that participants themselves reported in a screening survey and a study questionnaire. ImmuneRACE Cohort 3 recovered participants were defined by two consecutive negative NP/OP PCR tests, healthcare professional clearance, or symptom resolution. In the prospective study, whole blood, serum and a nasopharyngeal or oropharyngeal swab were collected from each participant by mobile phlebotomists. Additional blood draws and questionnaires over a 2-month period could optionally be provided by prospective study participants. Before DNA extraction, prospective study blood samples were shipped either frozen or at room temperature. TCRbeta CDR3 regions were amplified from genomic DNA using the immunoSEQ Assay, a bias-controlled multiplex PCR. The source study handled its data this way. Nucleated cell counts per sample were estimated from amplification of reference gene primers within the assay. To quantify the absolute abundance of each unique TCRbeta CDR3 rearrangement, sequence reads were collapsed and filtered. Productive Simpson clonality was computed per sample as the square root of Simpson's diversity index over productive rearrangements. This is the immuneACCESS table as TCRdb keeps it, with only in-frame sequences that have V and J called. A part of the clones is gone; compared with another copy, unresolved V genes explain less than half, and the rest is unexplained. V, J and clone size reflect that table, while D and trimming were determined from the DNA. Across this sample there are 350,000 or so clones, with more than 85% seen only once. Around 18% of the sample lies in the top ten.

CDR1 is given as MDHEN and CDR2 as SYDVKM, both from the germline V gene. Counted from cysteine to phenylalanine, this CDR3 has 16 amino acids. The read is trimmed to its CDR3 DNA, 48 bases read in frame from base 1. Trimmed from V: 3 bases; trimmed from J: 7 bases; junction bases lacking a gene match: 8. The specimen sequenced was PBMCs or T cells enriched from blood (not recorded which). The chain is made from TRBV28 and TRBJ2-1; TRBD1 lines up with 11 middle nucleotides. This TCR was recovered from a woman in her 30s who had recovered from COVID-19. The CDR3 in this case is CASSLRGDRGSNEQFF. The bases read TGTGCCAGCAGTTTGCGCGGGGACAGGGGGAGTAATGAGCAGTTCTTC.